This T cell receptor beta chain was sequenced during a study of blood T cell repertoires in COVID-19. Study in general: The United States, Italy and Spain provided the acute and convalescent COVID-19 samples.

The table came from immunoSEQ multiplex PCR; TCRdb's copy has only in-frame clones and leaves some out. The sample has tens of thousands of clones, roughly 73% seen once. This CDR3 region has 12 residues. Trimming removed 5 bases from V and 12 bases from J, with 15 bases in between. Germline loops: CDR1 SGHDT, CDR2 YYEEEE. This TCR derives from a woman in her sixties or seventies with active or convalescent COVID-19. The sample comprised peripheral blood. The rearrangement links TRBV5-6 to TRBJ1-5; D uncertain. The CDR3 spells CASRGRRKLQHF. The CDR3 DNA follows: TGTGCCAGCAGGGGCCGACGAAAGCTCCAGCATTTT.